This TCR beta chain was captured in a study of post-analysis software for immune sequencing data. Study results and limitations: For normalized Chao1 diversity, multiple sclerosis patients scored significantly lower than controls did. Strong co-clustering by F measure was seen for same-batch samples. Among 5 or 6 TRBV segments more frequent in patients than controls were TRBV5-6, TRBV5-1 and TRBV20-1.

The CDR3 sequence is 15 residues long. Germline values: CDR1 DFQATT, CDR2 SNEGSKA (reference sequence). About this clonotype: Its antigen is currently unknown. One end of the junction does not line up with germline, which may come from a read error.

Each TCR beta cDNA library carried unique molecular identifiers. A population of about 0.95 to 10 million T cells gave rise to approximately 500,000 cDNA molecules. Using its own MiXCR run on the PCR reads, TCRdb lists one record per CDR3 protein. Among roughly 570,000 distinct CDR3 sequences, approximately 31% were seen once, and the ten largest hold approximately 6%. The chain links TRBV20-1 to TRBJ1-2, with 8 positions matching TRBD1. Sequencing was performed on blood. This TCR came from a girl aged 2 to 17 with multiple sclerosis. CDR3 sequence: CSARGNRRGPGGYTF. CDR3 in DNA: TGCAGTGCCAGAGGGAACCGCAGGGGGCCCGGAGGCTACACCTTC.